A single sample is the source of the 16 T cell receptor beta chains below, sequenced in a study of response to subunit inactivated influenza vaccine. One entry per CDR3 protein, called by TCRdb with MiXCR from the RT-PCR reads. Here the sample spans around 750,000 distinct CDR3 sequences, over 20% being singletons. Sequenced here: PBMCs from blood, sampled around 5 days after vaccination. The source of these receptors is a man aged 50 to 60 who received an inactivated influenza vaccine.

This clonotype appeared many times. The chain carries TRBV5-1 and TRBJ2-7; a possible D gene is TRBD2 (6 bases). V was cut by 1 base and J by 1 base, with 9 bases left in between. This CDR3 is built from 14 residues. Germline CDR1 reads SGHRS; CDR2 reads YFSETQ. Written as DNA, the CDR3 is TGCGCCAGCAGCTTGATCGGGGGATCCTACGAGCAGTACTTC. As protein: CASSLIGGSYEQYF.

About this clonotype: One junction end disagrees with the germline gene, perhaps due to a read error. This chain links TRBV7-2 with TRBJ1-6; a weak D match, TRBD1 (6 bases). Germline lookup yields CDR1 SGHTA and CDR2 FQGNSA. This CDR3 is 15 amino acids long. The CDR3, as DNA: TGTGTCAGCAGCGGCCGGGACACCCGCTCTTCACCCCTCCACTTT. It codes for CVSSGRDTRSSPLHF.

This clonotype was counted ten times or more. The chain has TRBV9 and TRBJ1-2; possibly TRBD1 for D (5 bases). This CDR3 has 14 residues. Germline CDR1 is SGDLS and CDR2 is YYNGEE. Trimming cost V 0 bases and J 2 bases, with 8 bases left between them. The CDR3 reads CASSVGQGNYGYTF. In nucleotides, the CDR3 is TGTGCCAGCAGCGTAGGTCAGGGCAACTATGGCTACACCTTC.

A few counts support this clonotype. The chain recombines TRBV5-1 with TRBJ2-7; no firm D call. This CDR3 region has 14 residues. Germline lookup yields CDR1 SGHRS and CDR2 YFSETQ. V was trimmed by 0 bases and J by 3 bases, leaving 10 bases between them. CDR3 sequence: CASSLDSRSYEQYF. DNA of the CDR3: TGCGCCAGCAGCTTGGACTCAAGGAGCTACGAGCAGTACTTC. The full variable domain, in which reference TRBV5-1 and TRBJ2-7 provide the parts outside the CDR3, is KAGVTQTPRYLIKTRGQQVTLSCSPISGHRSVSWYQQTPGQGLQFLFEYFSETQRNKGNFPGRFSGRQFSNSRSEMNVSTLELGDSALYLCASSLDSRSYEQYFGPGTRLTVT.

This clonotype was seen more than once but under ten times. CDR3 in amino acids: CASSQDPASRSSYNEQFF. DNA of the CDR3: TGCGCCAGCAGCCAAGACCCAGCCAGCCGGAGCTCCTACAATGAGCAGTTCTTC. V is TRBV4-3 and J is TRBJ2-1, with no clear D. The CDR3 length is 18 residues. Germline V CDR1 and CDR2: LGHNA, YSLEER. Trimming stripped 0 bases from V and 0 bases from J, with 15 bases between.

On this clonotype: Germline and junction disagree at one end, which may indicate a read error. The chain carries TRBV20-1 and TRBJ2-5; D is undetermined. The CDR3 runs to 15 residues. The germline CDR1 and CDR2 sequences are DFQATT and SNEGSKA (reference sequence). Written as DNA, the CDR3 is TGCTGTGCTAGAGCCCCCCATGGGATGAGGGAGACCCAGTACTTC. Translating gives CCARAPHGMRETQYF.

This chain joins TRBV7-9 and TRBJ2-1; D ambiguous. CDR3 length: 14 residues. Germline loops: CDR1 SEHNR, CDR2 FQNEAQ (reference sequence). Trimming left V 5 bases short and J 1 base short, with 9 bases between. The CDR3 is CASSASVSYNEQFF. CDR3 nucleotide sequence: TGTGCCAGCAGCGCCTCTGTGTCCTACAATGAGCAGTTCTTC.

This clonotype was observed a handful of times. The rearrangement links TRBV2 to TRBJ1-2, with 9 nucleotides matching TRBD1. V lost 2 bases and J lost 5; bases outside the gene matches: 9. Germline V CDR1 and CDR2: SNHLY, FYNNEI. CDR3 length: 16 residues. CDR3 bases: TGTGCCAGCAGTGAATTGGGGACAGGGAGTAATTATGGCTACACCTTC. It is translated as CASSELGTGSNYGYTF. The whole variable domain, remainder taken from reference TRBV2 and TRBJ1-2, is EPEVTQTPSHQVTQMGQEVILRCVPISNHLYFYWYRQILGQKVEFLVSFYNNEISEKSEIFDDQFSVERPDGSNFTLKIRSTKLEDSAMYFCASSELGTGSNYGYTFGSGTRLTVV.

The chain couples TRBV20-1 to TRBJ2-3; TRBD2 is a possible D gene (5 bases). The CDR3 length is 16 residues. The V gene's germline CDR1 is DFQATT and CDR2 SNEGSKA (reference sequence). Trimming cost V 0 bases and J 5 bases, with 18 bases left between them. Written as DNA, the CDR3 is TGCAGTGCTAGAGACAGGACCCGAGGGTATCAAGATACGCAGTATTTT. Its translation: CSARDRTRGYQDTQYF.

This chain joins TRBV29-1 and TRBJ2-1; 9 bases are shared with TRBD2. Germline V gene lookup returns CDR1 SQVTM and CDR2 ANQGSEA. The CDR3 contains 12 residues. Germline trimming cut 6 bases from V and 8 bases from J; bases unmatched to any gene: 5. CDR3 loop: CSVGTSSYEQFF. CDR3 coding DNA: TGCAGCGTGGGGACTAGCTCTTATGAGCAGTTCTTC.

This clonotype appeared a few times. The chain has TRBV6-1 and TRBJ2-3; TRBD1 matches 7 bases. Germline CDR1 MNHNS, CDR2 SASEGT. This CDR3 spans 14 amino acids. V lost 6 bases and J lost 4; bases outside the gene matches: 7. CDR3 nucleotide sequence: TGTGCCAGCAGAAAGGGGGCTGGGGCAGATACGCAGTATTTT. Protein product: CASRKGAGADTQYF.

This chain joins TRBV20-1 and TRBJ2-1; possible D gene TRBD1, 6 bases. CDR1 is DFQATT and CDR2 is SNEGSKA in the germline V gene (reference sequence). The V end was cut by 4 bases, the J end by 9 bases, with 13 bases between. The CDR3 sequence is 12 residues long. In nucleotides, the CDR3 is TGCAGTGCTAAGGTCGAAGGGGGTGAGCAGTTCTTC. It is translated as CSAKVEGGEQFF.

This clonotype was seen at least ten times. The chain recombines TRBV29-1 with TRBJ2-7; D possibly matches TRBD1 or TRBD2 (5 bases each). V was clipped by 3 bases and J by 0 bases, with 12 bases between them. Germline V lookup: CDR1 SQVTM, CDR2 ANQGSEA. This CDR3 is built from 14 residues. This CDR3 is CSVDVGASSYEQYF. DNA for the CDR3: TGCAGCGTTGATGTCGGGGCAAGCTCCTACGAGCAGTACTTC.

V usage is TRBV12-3 or TRBV12-4 and J usage is TRBJ1-6; D remains unclear. The V and J ends lost 6 bases and 0 bases respectively, with 15 bases between them. The CDR3 length is 17 residues. This CDR3 reads CASSPHGRSSYNSPLHF. CDR3 nucleotides: TGTGCCAGCAGCCCCCACGGGCGGAGCTCCTATAATTCACCCCTCCACTTT.

In this sample, this clonotype turned up many times. This rearrangement joins TRBV6-5 to TRBJ2-2; D may be TRBD2 (6 bases). The ends were cut back, 7 bases at V and 6 bases at J, with 15 bases in the middle. The CDR3 is 14 residues long. The germline V gene has CDR1 MNHEY and CDR2 SVGAGI. CDR3 in DNA: TGTGCCAGCATTTCCGGGACTTCACCCGGGGAGCTGTTTTTT. Its translation is CASISGTSPGELFF.

This chain links TRBV10-3 with TRBJ2-7; the D call may be TRBD1 or TRBD2 (5 bases each). V lost 5 bases and J 4 bases, leaving 9 bases between the germline ends. Germline V gene sequence: CDR1 ENHRY, CDR2 SYGVKD. The CDR3 totals 12 residues. CDR3 DNA: TGTGCCATCAGTTTGGGGGTTTACGAGCAGTACTTC. It yields the protein CAISLGVYEQYF.